This T cell receptor (beta chain) was identified in a study of shared clonotypes between healthy human individuals. Study-wide context: Donors consisted of two women and three men between 18 and 49.

Profiling relied on immunoSEQ multiplex PCR, and the TCRdb table lists in-frame clones only, not all of them. This sample yields about 1 million clones, of which approximately 76% are seen a single time; roughly 1.4% belongs to the top ten. Trimming pared 3 bases from V and 6 bases from J, leaving 9 bases between. The CDR3 has 14 residues. From germline, CDR1 is MNHNS and CDR2 SASEGT. This receptor was obtained from a man aged 18-30 years in good health. This chain connects TRBV6-1 to TRBJ1-6; D remains unclear. Sequenced material: memory CD4+ T cells sorted from blood. As to subset: CD45RA-negative fraction. This chain's CDR3 is CASSEVVSNSPLHF. The CDR3 region has the DNA TGTGCCAGCAGTGAGGTAGTCTCTAATTCACCCCTCCACTTT.